This section outlines one TCR beta chain sequence together with its context. TCRdb analysed the 5' RACE reads with MiXCR anew, one entry per CDR3 protein. Seen here are about 220,000 distinct CDR3 sequences, about 7.5% observed once, and the top ten hold 1.9%. V lost 4 bases to trimming and J lost 4 bases; unmatched junction nucleotides: 11. Germline V CDR1 and CDR2: SGHNT, YYREEE (reference sequence). This CDR3 comprises 15 residues. These data belong to a study of identical twins. The same sample was also used in a study of yellow fever vaccine responses in identical twins.

This chain connects TRBV5-4 to TRBJ2-7, with TRBD1 matching 7 bases. This clonotype was sampled from a woman younger than 30 in good health. Sequencing used memory (CD45RO+) T cells sorted from blood. CDR3 residues: CASSRRDSLSYEQYF. The CDR3 nucleotides are TGTGCCAGCAGCAGAAGGGACAGTCTCTCTTACGAGCAGTACTTC. The complete variable domain, with remaining parts taken from reference TRBV5-4 and TRBJ2-7, reads ETGVTQSPTHLIKTRGQQVTLRCSSQSGHNTVSWYQQALGQGPQFIFQYYREEENGRGNFPPRFSGLQFPNYSSELNVNALELDDSALYLCASSRRDSLSYEQYFGPGTRLTVT.